This record concerns one TCR beta chain sequence. This sample is part of a study of blood T cell repertoires in COVID-19. Measured with immunoSEQ multiplex PCR; TCRdb has only the in-frame clones, and not every one. The sample includes over 150,000 clones, approximately 90% of them seen just once. CDR1 MDHEN and CDR2 SYDVKM come from the germline V gene. V lost 2 bases to trimming and J lost 3 bases; unmatched junction nucleotides: 4. The length of the CDR3 is 15 residues. Sequences were obtained from peripheral blood. The TCR originated in a man aged 25 to 40 with acute or convalescent COVID-19. The chain links TRBV28 to TRBJ2-3, with 8 bases matching TRBD1. CDR3 in amino acids: CASSLGQGATDTQYF. CDR3 coding DNA: TGTGCCAGCAGTTTAGGGCAGGGGGCGACAGATACGCAGTATTTT.